The rows below give T cell receptor beta chains drawn from one sample of a study of cytomegalovirus exposure and HLA in healthy donors. This table comes from immunoSEQ multiplex PCR, and its TCRdb copy is limited to in-frame clones, with some not included. This table holds 190,000 or so clones, about 76% found once. Material for sequencing was PBMCs. The receptors here all came from a male donor in good health and CMV-seropositive. The CDR3 runs from the conserved cysteine through the conserved F or W. The order of the fields is J gene, V gene, CDR3 length, CDR3 protein.

TRBJ1-5 TRBV7-2 17 CASSLGTGTGGSQPQHF
TRBJ1-2 TRBV9 15 CASSVGQLANYGYTF
TRBJ2-1 TRBV2 15 CASSGRLAGVNEQFF
TRBJ2-2 TRBV9 17 CASTKSSGGPNTGELFF
TRBJ2-5 TRBV10-3 15 CAISTGLAGEVTQYF
TRBJ2-7 TRBV11-2 14 CASSHGWGAYEQYF
TRBJ2-2 TRBV11-2 16 CASSLDGGVNTGELFF
TRBJ1-3 TRBV14 15 CASSQLGLAGNTIYF
TRBJ1-3 TRBV5-1 15 CASSLGTGRGNTIYF
TRBJ2-1 TRBV11-1 15 CASSPGLAGGDEQFF
TRBJ2-6 TRBV19 14 CASLTSSGANVLTF